This paragraph reports one T cell receptor beta chain. The sample belongs to a study of blood T cell repertoires in COVID-19. Whole-study context: Sites in the United States, Italy and Spain provided acute and convalescent COVID-19 samples.

The junction had 13 bases not matched to a gene; V was cut back by 4 bases and J by 7 bases. Germline V gives CDR1 SGHNT, CDR2 YENEEA. The CDR3 is 17 amino acids. Produced via immunoSEQ multiplex PCR; TCRdb's table is partial and in-frame only. Seen here are about 200,000 clones, roughly nine tenths observed once, and the top ten hold about 2.2%. The clonotype comes from a woman aged 45-59 years with acute or convalescent COVID-19. Sequencing was performed on peripheral blood. The rearrangement links TRBV11-3 to TRBJ1-6; TRBD1 agrees at 7 bases. For the CDR3, the DNA is TGTGCCAGCAGCTCAACTATCATAGGCAGGGGGAATTCACCCCTCCACTTT. Translated: CASSSTIIGRGNSPLHF.